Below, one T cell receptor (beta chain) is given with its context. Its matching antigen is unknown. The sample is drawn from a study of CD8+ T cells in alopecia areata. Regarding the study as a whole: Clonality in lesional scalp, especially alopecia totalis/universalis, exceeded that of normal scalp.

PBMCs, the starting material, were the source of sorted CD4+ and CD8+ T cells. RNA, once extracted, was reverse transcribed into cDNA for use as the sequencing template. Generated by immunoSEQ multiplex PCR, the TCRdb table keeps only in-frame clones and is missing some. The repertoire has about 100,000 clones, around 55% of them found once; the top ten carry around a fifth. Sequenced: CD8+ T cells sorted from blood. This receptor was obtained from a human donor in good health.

DNA of the CDR3: TGTGCCAGCAGCTTGTCAGGGTCGGACGAGCAGTACTTC. Its translation: CASSLSGSDEQYF. V usage is TRBV5-6 and J usage is TRBJ2-7; a possible D gene is TRBD1 (5 bases). The CDR3 totals 13 residues. Germline values: CDR1 SGHDT, CDR2 YYEEEE. V was shortened by 1 base and J by 5 bases, with 10 bases between the two germline ends. The full variable domain, rest sourced from reference TRBV5-6 and TRBJ2-7, is DAGVTQSPTHLIKTRGQQVTLRCSPKSGHDTVSWYQQALGQGPQFIFQYYEEEERQRGNFPDRFSGHQFPNYSSELNVNALLLGDSALYLCASSLSGSDEQYFGPGTRLTVT.